This TCR beta chain is drawn from a study of T cell repertoires in cytomegalovirus infection. One entry per CDR3 protein, called by TCRdb with MiXCR from the reads. The profile shows about 110,000 distinct CDR3 sequences, approximately 28% of them singletons. As regards this clonotype: What it binds is unknown.

The CDR3 spans 15 residues. V was pared by 1 base and J by 0 bases, with 10 bases between. Germline CDR1 reads GTSNPN; CDR2 reads SVGIG (reference sequence). Overall study results and limits: CMV carriers having the relevant HLA were flagged by cumulative public TCR beta family frequency. Clonotype analysis showed dominance of the ex vivo response by HLA-C-restricted CMV-specific TCR beta clonotypes.

This clonotype was sampled from a human donor in good health (CMV status not recorded). Some clones in this sample may be carry-over from other donors' samples. The material sequenced was CD8+ T cells from cultured PBMCs, taken from culture after CMV antigen stimulation. V is TRBV30 and J is TRBJ1-5, with D possibly TRBD1 on 6 matching bases. Written as DNA, the CDR3 is TGTGCCTGGAGTGGGGGGCAGAGTAGCAATCAGCCCCAGCATTTT. Translation gives CAWSGGQSSNQPQHF.